This T cell receptor beta chain was recorded in a study of a mutant IDH1 vaccine in newly diagnosed glioma. For the study at large: Vaccine dosing followed radiotherapy by 4-6 weeks, or accompanied temozolomide cycles. An approximately 62% male, approximately 38% female split and a mean age of 40.4 years characterized treated patients.

V shed 7 bases, J shed 5 bases, and the junction held 6 bases outside the gene matches. The germline V gene encodes CDR1 SQVTM and CDR2 ANQGSEA. This CDR3 is built from 13 residues. The table came from immunoSEQ multiplex PCR; TCRdb's copy has only in-frame clones and leaves some out. The sample has roughly 28,000 clones, roughly 90% seen once. Time point: week 5, during vaccination. Each dose delivered 300 ug of mutant IDH1 20-mer peptide subcutaneously with imiquimod. Worth noting for this clone: Its matching antigen is unknown.

The rearrangement uses TRBV29-1 and TRBJ1-1, with 11 bases fitting TRBD1. The source is a man younger than 35 with glioma. The specimen was PBMCs, collected from a glioma patient whose treatment included an IDH1 peptide vaccine. This CDR3 is CSARTGGGTEAFF. The DNA for the CDR3 is TGCAGCGCAAGGACAGGGGGCGGAACTGAAGCTTTCTTT.